This T cell receptor (beta chain) stems from a study of T cells and copy number aberrations in small-cell lung cancer. The assay was immunoSEQ multiplex PCR, and TCRdb's table has in-frame clones only and misses some. The table has several thousand clones, roughly 76% seen once; the top ten hold around 8.7%. The CDR3 is made up of 12 amino acids. Germline CDR1 is GTSNPN and CDR2 is SVGIG (reference sequence). With 4 bases removed from V and 0 bases from J, the gap between germline ends came to 6 bases. Patients with resected limited-stage small-cell lung cancer, operated 2008 to 2020. No donor received preoperative chemotherapy or radiotherapy, or immunotherapy before or after surgery.

The specimen sequenced was tumor tissue. The source of this sequence is a man aged 45-65 years with small cell lung cancer. The rearrangement uses TRBV30 and TRBJ1-1; possibly TRBD1 for D (5 bases). CDR3 sequence (DNA): TGTGCCTGGACAGGGTTGAACACTGAAGCTTTCTTT. As protein: CAWTGLNTEAFF.